These 10 T cell receptor beta chains share one sample of origin, sequenced in a study of blood T cell repertoires in COVID-19. Using immunoSEQ multiplex PCR, the repertoire was profiled, and TCRdb retains in-frame clones only, with some absent. The data contain about 83,000 clones, roughly 76% of them singletons. Sequencing used peripheral blood. These TCRs come from an elderly woman with active or convalescent COVID-19.

The rearrangement links TRBV7-2 to TRBJ2-4, with D unresolved. CDR1 is SGHTA and CDR2 is FQGNSA in the germline V gene. The CDR3 contains 14 residues. Between the trimmed V and J ends, which lost 7 bases and 5 bases, there was a span of 15 bases. The CDR3 loop is CASNAGTNENIQYF. Written as DNA, the CDR3 is TGTGCCAGCAACGCCGGAACTAACGAAAACATTCAGTACTTC.

The chain carries TRBV5-1 and TRBJ2-7, with 10 bases identical to TRBD1. The CDR3 contains 15 residues. V was pared by 2 bases and J by 5 bases, with 7 bases of the junction left unmatched. Germline CDR1 and CDR2: SGHRS and YFSETQ. The CDR3 nucleotides are TGCGCCAGCAGCTTCCGGGACAGGGGCGTCGACGAGCAGTACTTC. It translates to CASSFRDRGVDEQYF. Variable domain in full (rest from reference TRBV5-1 and TRBJ2-7): KAGVTQTPRYLIKTRGQQVTLSCSPISGHRSVSWYQQTPGQGLQFLFEYFSETQRNKGNFPGRFSGRQFSNSRSEMNVSTLELGDSALYLCASSFRDRGVDEQYFGPGTRLTVT.

The chain links TRBV15 to TRBJ2-5, with D perhaps TRBD2 (6 bases). Trimming shortened V by 1 base and J by 5 bases, and 17 bases separated the two germline ends. CDR3 size: 16 residues. The germline CDR1 and CDR2 sequences are LNHNV and YYDKDF (reference sequence). DNA of the CDR3: TGTGCCACCAGCAGAGGTACACAGACTAGAGGGGAGACCCAGTACTTC. It encodes CATSRGTQTRGETQYF.

This sequence joins TRBV7-2 and TRBJ2-3; no firm D call. Germline CDR1 reads SGHTA; CDR2 reads FQGNSA. The V end was cut by 1 base, the J end by 9 bases, with 14 bases between. The length of the CDR3 is 14 residues. The CDR3 spells CASSLGPGSSTQYF. The CDR3 coding sequence is TGTGCCAGCAGCTTAGGGCCCGGGTCAAGCACGCAGTATTTT.

The V call is TRBV11-3, the J call TRBJ2-1; D remains ambiguous. The CDR3 consists of 15 residues. V lost 4 bases and J 2 bases, leaving 12 bases between the germline ends. CDR1 SGHNT and CDR2 YENEEA come from the germline V gene. CDR3 coding DNA: TGTGCCAGCAGCTCCCACGGTCTTCCCTACAATGAGCAGTTCTTC. Its translation: CASSSHGLPYNEQFF.

The CDR3 DNA sequence: TGCGCCAGCAGCTTGGGGGGGCAAGAAAACATTCAGTACTTC. Translated: CASSLGGQENIQYF. The rearrangement joins TRBV5-1 to TRBJ2-4; D is possibly TRBD1 (6 bases). The germline V gene has CDR1 SGHRS and CDR2 YFSETQ. The CDR3 totals 14 residues. Trimming cost V 0 bases and J 5 bases, with 9 bases left between them.

Turning to this clone: Germline and junction disagree at one end, which may indicate a read error. V and J are TRBV6-5 and TRBJ1-2; 8 bases fit TRBD1. Per germline, CDR1 MNHEY and CDR2 SVGAGI. The CDR3 consists of 13 residues. The CDR3 spells CASRFPGQEAIAF. For the CDR3, the DNA is TGTGCCAGCAGATTTCCGGGACAGGAAGCTATCGCCTTC.

CDR3 sequence reads: CASSPDRENYGYTF. The CDR3, as DNA: TGTGCCAGTAGTCCGGACAGGGAAAACTATGGCTACACCTTC. This sequence joins TRBV19 and TRBJ1-2, with 8 bases fitting TRBD1. CDR1 and CDR2 (germline): LNHDA, SQIVND (reference sequence). The length of the CDR3 is 14 residues. The V and J ends lost 5 bases and 2 bases, in that order; junction bases with no gene match: 4. The variable domain in full, completed from reference TRBV19 and TRBJ1-2, reads DGGITQSPKYLFRKEGQNVTLSCEQNLNHDAMYWYRQDPGQGLRLIYYSQIVNDFQKGDIAEGYSVSREKKESFPLTVTSAQKNPTAFYLCASSPDRENYGYTFGSGTRLTVV.

This clone came up once. Here the CDR3 reads CASSRRAGELFF. The CDR3 DNA is TGTGCCAGCAGCCGTAGAGCCGGGGAGCTGTTTTTT. The chain employs TRBV6-2 or TRBV6-3 and TRBJ2-2; D unresolved. V lost 6 bases and J lost 6, with 8 bases in between. From germline, CDR1 is MNHEY and CDR2 SVGEGT. This CDR3 contains 12 residues.

V usage is TRBV19 and J usage is TRBJ1-5, with 9 bases lining up with TRBD1. This CDR3 has 16 residues. Germline V gives CDR1 LNHDA, CDR2 SQIVND (reference sequence). The J segment lost 6 bases and the V segment lost 4 bases, leaving 10 bases of the junction unmatched. The CDR3 region is CASSKQGQGLGQPQHF. The CDR3 DNA follows: TGTGCCAGTAGTAAGCAGGGACAGGGTTTGGGTCAGCCCCAGCATTTT.